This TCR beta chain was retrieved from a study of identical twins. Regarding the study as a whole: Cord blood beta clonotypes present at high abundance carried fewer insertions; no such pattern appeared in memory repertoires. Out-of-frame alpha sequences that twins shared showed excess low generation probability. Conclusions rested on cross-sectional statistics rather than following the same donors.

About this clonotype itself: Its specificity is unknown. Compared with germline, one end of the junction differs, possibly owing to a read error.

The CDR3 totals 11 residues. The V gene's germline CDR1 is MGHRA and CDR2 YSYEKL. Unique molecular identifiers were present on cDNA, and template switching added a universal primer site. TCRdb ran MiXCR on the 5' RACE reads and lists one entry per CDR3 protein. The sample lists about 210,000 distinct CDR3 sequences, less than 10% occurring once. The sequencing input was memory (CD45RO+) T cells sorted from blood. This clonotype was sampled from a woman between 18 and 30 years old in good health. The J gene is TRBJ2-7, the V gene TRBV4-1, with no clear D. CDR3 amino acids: CASGHGDEQYF. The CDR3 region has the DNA TGCGCCAGCGGCCACGGCGACGAGCAGTACTTC.